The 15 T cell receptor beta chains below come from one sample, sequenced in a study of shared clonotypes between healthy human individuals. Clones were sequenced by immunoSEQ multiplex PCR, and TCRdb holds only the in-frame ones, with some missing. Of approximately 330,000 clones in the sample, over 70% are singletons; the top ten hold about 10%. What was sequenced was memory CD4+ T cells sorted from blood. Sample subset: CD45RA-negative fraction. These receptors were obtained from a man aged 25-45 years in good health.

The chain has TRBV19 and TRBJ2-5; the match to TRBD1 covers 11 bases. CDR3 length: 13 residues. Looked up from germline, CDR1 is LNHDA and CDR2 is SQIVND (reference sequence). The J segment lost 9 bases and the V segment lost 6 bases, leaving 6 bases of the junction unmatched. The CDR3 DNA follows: TGTGCCAGTAGGCCGGGACAGGGGGAGGCCCAGTACTTC. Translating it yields CASRPGQGEAQYF. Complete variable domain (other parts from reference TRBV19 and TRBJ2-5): DGGITQSPKYLFRKEGQNVTLSCEQNLNHDAMYWYRQDPGQGLRLIYYSQIVNDFQKGDIAEGYSVSREKKESFPLTVTSAQKNPTAFYLCASRPGQGEAQYFGPGTRLLVL.

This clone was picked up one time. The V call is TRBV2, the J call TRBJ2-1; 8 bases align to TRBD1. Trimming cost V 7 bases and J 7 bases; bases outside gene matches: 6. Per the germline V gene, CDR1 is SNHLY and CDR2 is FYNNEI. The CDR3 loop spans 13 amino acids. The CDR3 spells CASTQGALNEQFF. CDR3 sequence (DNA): TGTGCCAGCACCCAGGGGGCGCTTAATGAGCAGTTCTTC.

The CDR3 reads CASTGQIAGANVLTF. The CDR3 nucleotides read TGTGCCAGTACGGGACAAATAGCTGGGGCCAACGTCCTGACTTTC. The chain uses TRBV19 and TRBJ2-6, with D possibly matching TRBD1 (6 bases). Germline CDR1 and CDR2: LNHDA and SQIVND (reference sequence). This CDR3 spans 15 amino acids. V lost 7 bases and J 2 bases, leaving 12 bases between the germline ends.

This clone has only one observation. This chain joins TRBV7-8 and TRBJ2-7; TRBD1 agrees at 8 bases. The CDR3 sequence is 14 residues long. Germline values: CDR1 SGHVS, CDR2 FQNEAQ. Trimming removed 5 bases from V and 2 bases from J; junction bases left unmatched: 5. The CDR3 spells CASSTRDRPYEQYF. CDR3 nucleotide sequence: TGTGCCAGCAGCACCCGGGACAGGCCCTACGAGCAGTACTTC.

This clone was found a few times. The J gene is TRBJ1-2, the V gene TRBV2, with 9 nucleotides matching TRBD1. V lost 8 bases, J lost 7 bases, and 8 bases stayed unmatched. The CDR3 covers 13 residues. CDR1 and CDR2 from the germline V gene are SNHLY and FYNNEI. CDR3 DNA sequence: TGTGCCAGCTCTTTGGGACAGGGCATTGGCTACACCTTC. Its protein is CASSLGQGIGYTF.

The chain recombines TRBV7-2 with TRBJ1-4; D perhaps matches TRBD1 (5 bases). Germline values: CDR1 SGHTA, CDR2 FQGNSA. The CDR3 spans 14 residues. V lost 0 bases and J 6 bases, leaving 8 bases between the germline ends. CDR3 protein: CASSLALGDEKLFF. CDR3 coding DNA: TGTGCCAGCAGCTTAGCCCTAGGGGATGAAAAACTGTTTTTT.

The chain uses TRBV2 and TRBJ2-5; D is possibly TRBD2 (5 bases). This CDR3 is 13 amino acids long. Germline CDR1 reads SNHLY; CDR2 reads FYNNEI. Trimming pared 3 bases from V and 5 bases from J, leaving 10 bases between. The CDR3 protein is CASSDARRETQYF. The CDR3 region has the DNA TGTGCCAGCAGTGACGCCAGGAGGGAGACCCAGTACTTC.

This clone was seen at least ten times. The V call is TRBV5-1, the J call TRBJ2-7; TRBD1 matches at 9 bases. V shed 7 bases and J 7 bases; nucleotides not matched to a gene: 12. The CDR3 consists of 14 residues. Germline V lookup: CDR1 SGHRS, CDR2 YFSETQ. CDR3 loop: CASAPGQGVVEQYF. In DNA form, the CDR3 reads TGCGCCAGCGCCCCGGGACAGGGCGTTGTTGAGCAGTACTTC. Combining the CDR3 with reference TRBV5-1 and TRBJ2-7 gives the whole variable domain KAGVTQTPRYLIKTRGQQVTLSCSPISGHRSVSWYQQTPGQGLQFLFEYFSETQRNKGNFPGRFSGRQFSNSRSEMNVSTLELGDSALYLCASAPGQGVVEQYFGPGTRLTVT.

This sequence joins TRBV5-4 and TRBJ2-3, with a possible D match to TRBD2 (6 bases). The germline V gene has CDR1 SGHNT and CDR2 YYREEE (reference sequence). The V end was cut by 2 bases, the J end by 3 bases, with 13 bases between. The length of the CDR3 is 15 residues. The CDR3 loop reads CASSFIGSGTDTQYF. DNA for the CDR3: TGTGCCAGCAGCTTTATCGGGAGCGGGACAGATACGCAGTATTTT. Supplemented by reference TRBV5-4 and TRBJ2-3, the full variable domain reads ETGVTQSPTHLIKTRGQQVTLRCSSQSGHNTVSWYQQALGQGPQFIFQYYREEENGRGNFPPRFSGLQFPNYSSELNVNALELDDSALYLCASSFIGSGTDTQYFGPGTRLTVL.

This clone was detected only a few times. CDR3 amino acids: CASSQVVAEKLFF. As DNA, the CDR3 is TGTGCCAGCAGCCAAGTAGTCGCGGAAAAACTGTTTTTT. V gene TRBV14 combines with J gene TRBJ1-4; D is unclear. This CDR3 has 13 amino acids. V lost 1 base, J lost 8 bases, and 8 bases lay in between. Germline V gene data show CDR1 as SGHDN and CDR2 as FVKESK.

CDR3 sequence (DNA): TGCAGCGTTGAGGGGACAGGGGCTAATGAAAAACTGTTTTTT. It is translated as CSVEGTGANEKLFF. This chain connects TRBV29-1 to TRBJ1-4; 10 bases map to TRBD1. V was clipped by 3 bases and J by 3 bases; unmatched bases: 1. The CDR3 has 14 residues. Germline assignment: CDR1 SQVTM and CDR2 ANQGSEA.

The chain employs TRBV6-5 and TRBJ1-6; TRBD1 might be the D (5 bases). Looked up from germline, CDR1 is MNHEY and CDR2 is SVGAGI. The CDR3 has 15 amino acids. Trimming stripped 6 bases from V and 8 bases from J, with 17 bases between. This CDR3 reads CASRLSGPGDSPLHF. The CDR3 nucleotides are TGTGCCAGCAGATTATCCGGGCCGGGGGATTCACCCCTCCACTTT.

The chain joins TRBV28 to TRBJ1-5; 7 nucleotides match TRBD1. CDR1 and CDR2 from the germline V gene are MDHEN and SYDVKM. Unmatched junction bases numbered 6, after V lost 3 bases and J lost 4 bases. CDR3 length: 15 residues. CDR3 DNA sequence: TGTGCCAGCAGTTTCCCCGACAGGGTGAATCAGCCCCAGCATTTT. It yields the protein CASSFPDRVNQPQHF.

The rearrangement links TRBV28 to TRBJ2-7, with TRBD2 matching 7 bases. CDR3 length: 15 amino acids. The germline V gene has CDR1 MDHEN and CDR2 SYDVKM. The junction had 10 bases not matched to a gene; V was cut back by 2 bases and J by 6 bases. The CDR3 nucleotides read TGTGCCAGCAGTTTAATCTTGGGCAGCGGGGCCGAGCAGTACTTC. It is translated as CASSLILGSGAEQYF.

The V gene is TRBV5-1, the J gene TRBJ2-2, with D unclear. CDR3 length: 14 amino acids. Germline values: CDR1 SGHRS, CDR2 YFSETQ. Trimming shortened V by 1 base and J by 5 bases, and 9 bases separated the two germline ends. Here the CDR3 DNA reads TGCGCCAGCAGCTTGACCGAAACTACCGGGGAGCTGTTTTTT. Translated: CASSLTETTGELFF. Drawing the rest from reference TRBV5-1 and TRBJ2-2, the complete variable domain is KAGVTQTPRYLIKTRGQQVTLSCSPISGHRSVSWYQQTPGQGLQFLFEYFSETQRNKGNFPGRFSGRQFSNSRSEMNVSTLELGDSALYLCASSLTETTGELFFGEGSRLTVL.